The rows below give T cell receptor beta chains drawn from one sample of a study of early stage breast cancer tumors. The method was immunoSEQ multiplex PCR; TCRdb's version includes in-frame clones alone and lacks a portion of them. The table lists tens of thousands of clones, 83% of them singletons, with around 1.3% in the top ten. The sample consisted of blood. These TCRs come from a person aged 45 to 59 with breast cancer. Both conserved end residues are part of each CDR3. A D gene is named only where the DNA matches it firmly. Not every row has a clone size; where given, it reads once, few, many or a size class.

CDR3 length,D gene,clone size,J gene,V gene,CDR3 DNA,CDR3 protein
14,.,.,TRBJ1-4,TRBV11-2,TGTGCCAGCAATATGGGGAACCCTAATGAAAAACTGTTTTTT,CASNMGNPNEKLFF
15,TRBD1,.,TRBJ1-5,TRBV7-9,TGTGCCAGCAGCAAAACAGGGGATAGCAATCAGCCCCAGCATTTT,CASSKTGDSNQPQHF
16,TRBD2,few,TRBJ2-2,TRBV5-1,TGCGCCAGCAGCTTGGTGGCTAGCGGGAGAGACGGGGAGCTGTTTTTT,CASSLVASGRDGELFF
13,.,.,TRBJ2-2,TRBV6-9,TGTGCCAGCAGTTATTCGGAAACCGGGGAGCTGTTTTTT,CASSYSETGELFF
14,TRBD1,.,TRBJ2-7,TRBV2,TGTGCCAGCAGACAGGGGGCGAGCTCCTACGAGCAGTACTTC,CASRQGASSYEQYF
17,TRBD1,few,TRBJ1-6,TRBV5-1,TGCGCCAGCAGCCGCTCCCTTCGACAGGGCGGTAATTCACCCCTCCACTTT,CASSRSLRQGGNSPLHF
15,.,.,TRBJ1-4,TRBV18,TGTGCCAGCTCCCCACCGGCCTCCCGGGGCGAAAAACTGTTTTTT,CASSPPASRGEKLFF
15,.,.,TRBJ2-1,TRBV7-2,TGTGCCAGCAGCTTAACAGGGAGCTCCTACAATGAGCAGTTCTTC,CASSLTGSSYNEQFF
16,TRBD1,.,TRBJ1-5,TRBV19,TGTGCCAGTCACCGGGACAGCCTTTATAGCAATCAGCCCCAGCATTTT,CASHRDSLYSNQPQHF
15,.,.,TRBJ2-7,TRBV14,TGTGCCAGCAGCCACCCCCGCGGTCTGGTCTACGAGCAGTACTTC,CASSHPRGLVYEQYF
14,TRBD1,.,TRBJ2-5,TRBV10-1,TGCGCCAGCAGCGGGACAGGGGGCCAAGAGACCCAGTACTTC,CASSGTGGQETQYF
19,TRBD1,.,TRBJ2-1,TRBV5-6,TGTGCCAGCAGCGTCCTACAGGGGGCCTCGAAGGCGACCTACAATGAGCAGTTCTTC,CASSVLQGASKATYNEQFF
14,.,.,TRBJ1-2,TRBV2,TGTGCCAGCAGTGAGAACAGGGAAAACTATGGCTACACCTTC,CASSENRENYGYTF
13,.,.,TRBJ2-5,TRBV28,TGTGCCAGCAGTACCCCGGGGAGGGAGACCCAGTACTTC,CASSTPGRETQYF
15,.,.,TRBJ1-1,TRBV9,TGTGCCAGCAGCCCAGGAGTAATTGGAGGAACTGAAGCTTTCTTT,CASSPGVIGGTEAFF
17,.,.,TRBJ2-4,TRBV21-1,TGTGCCAGCAGCAAAGGGTTCAGGCAATACGATGGGAACATTCAGTACTTC,CASSKGFRQYDGNIQYF
13,TRBD1,.,TRBJ2-7,TRBV5-6,TGTGCCAGCAGCTTGGACGGACAGGCTGAGCAGTACTTC,CASSLDGQAEQYF
15,.,.,TRBJ1-5,TRBV19,TGTGCCTCGGCGCCTTTACAGGGTCTGGTTCAGCCCCAGCATTTT,CASAPLQGLVQPQHF
15,TRBD1,.,TRBJ2-2,TRBV15,TGTGCCACCAGCAGAGGACAGGGTGGGCAAGGGGAGCTGTTTTTT,CATSRGQGGQGELFF
15,TRBD2,.,TRBJ2-2,TRBV9,TGTGCCAGCAGCTATTTGGCGGGAGCTGGCGGGGAGCTGTTTTTT,CASSYLAGAGGELFF
14,.,few,TRBJ1-2,TRBV7-9,TGTGCCAGCAGTCTAATAGAGGGGAGGCATGGCTACACCTTC,CASSLIEGRHGYTF
14,.,.,TRBJ1-1,TRBV6-5,TGTGCCAGCAGGTATCTAACCCGGGACACTGAAGCTTTCTTT,CASRYLTRDTEAFF
15,.,once,TRBJ1-6,TRBV30,TGTGCCTGGAGTGTCGATTACGGGCGACATTCACCCCTCCACTTT,CAWSVDYGRHSPLHF
13,.,.,TRBJ1-1,TRBV29-1,TGCAGCGTTGAGACAGCAGTCACACATGAAGCTTTCTTT,CSVETAVTHEAFF
14,TRBD1,once,TRBJ2-7,TRBV18,TGTGCCAGCTCACCGGGAACAGGGGGCAGGGGGCAGTACTTC,CASSPGTGGRGQYF
14,.,.,TRBJ1-6,TRBV4-3,TGCGCCAGCAGCGAAACTCCATATAATTCACCCCTCCACTTT,CASSETPYNSPLHF
15,TRBD1,.,TRBJ2-1,TRBV11-2,TGTGCCAGCAGACCCGACAGGGGCAGGAACAATGAGCAGTTCTTC,CASRPDRGRNNEQFF
13,TRBD1,.,TRBJ2-7,TRBV7-2,TGTGCCAGCAGCTTGGACAGGGAGGACGAGCAGTACTTC,CASSLDREDEQYF
14,.,.,TRBJ2-1,TRBV27,TGTGCCAGCAGTCCCAGAGGTTCCTACAATGAGCAGTTCTTC,CASSPRGSYNEQFF
18,TRBD2,.,TRBJ2-3,TRBV4-2,TGTGCCAGCAGCCAAGATCTGGGACTAGCGGGAGACACAGATACGCAGTATTTT,CASSQDLGLAGDTDTQYF
16,.,.,TRBJ2-3,TRBV6-5,TGTGCCAGCAGTTACTCGGCAGGAGGGGACACAGATACGCAGTATTTT,CASSYSAGGDTDTQYF
15,TRBD1,.,TRBJ1-6,TRBV5-4,TGTGCCAGCAGCTTTAGGACAGGGAGGGATTCACCCCTCCACTTT,CASSFRTGRDSPLHF
15,.,.,TRBJ1-3,TRBV30,TGTGCCTGGAGTGTACGGGGTTTGATGGGAAACACCATATATTTT,CAWSVRGLMGNTIYF
15,.,.,TRBJ2-3,TRBV5-4,TGTGCCAGCAGCTTGGGGACCCAAGGGCCAGATACGCAGTATTTT,CASSLGTQGPDTQYF
16,.,.,TRBJ1-4,TRBV5-1,TGCGCCAGCAGCTTGGGCAGTGGGGCAACTAATGAAAAACTGTTTTTT,CASSLGSGATNEKLFF
15,.,.,TRBJ2-7,TRBV9,TGTGCCAGCAGCGTAGAGTCAGGGCCTACCTACGAGCAGTACTTC,CASSVESGPTYEQYF